These T cell receptor beta chains were read from a single sample in a study of CD8 T cells in ankylosing spondylitis. TCRdb passed the 5' RACE reads through MiXCR, listing each CDR3 protein once. The sample carries around 440,000 distinct CDR3 sequences, approximately 17% recorded once. Source material: blood, either unsorted or a sorted T cell fraction (not recorded which). The receptors were gathered from a male donor with ankylosing spondylitis. The CDR3 runs from the conserved cysteine through the conserved F or W. Each record gives: J gene, V gene, CDR3 protein.

j_gene: TRBJ1-5
v_gene: TRBV7-2
CDR3aa: CASSLEAASRPQHF

j_gene: TRBJ2-1
v_gene: TRBV10-3
CDR3aa: CAISVTGTNNYEQFF

j_gene: TRBJ2-1
v_gene: TRBV12-3/TRBV12-4
CDR3aa: CASSSGTSGRGHEQFF

j_gene: TRBJ1-5
v_gene: TRBV7-2
CDR3aa: CASSLVAGTNQPQHF

j_gene: TRBJ2-5
v_gene: TRBV3-1
CDR3aa: CASSQLDPLETQYF

j_gene: TRBJ1-1
v_gene: TRBV14
CDR3aa: CASSHPGQKQNTEAFF

j_gene: TRBJ2-7
v_gene: TRBV20-1
CDR3aa: CSARSQMYEQYF

j_gene: TRBJ2-7
v_gene: TRBV20-1
CDR3aa: CSAGYWGQGSYEQYF

j_gene: TRBJ1-6
v_gene: TRBV20-1
CDR3aa: CSARGQSNSPLHF

j_gene: TRBJ2-3
v_gene: TRBV4-2
CDR3aa: CASRPRGSGGASTDTQYF

j_gene: TRBJ1-1
v_gene: TRBV6-2/TRBV6-3
CDR3aa: CASSYKENTEAFF

j_gene: TRBJ2-3
v_gene: TRBV20-1
CDR3aa: CSAQREGTDTQYF

j_gene: TRBJ2-2
v_gene: TRBV6-5
CDR3aa: CASSYSRAQGVGELFF

j_gene: TRBJ1-6
v_gene: TRBV20-1
CDR3aa: CSTGQGAGVGNSPLHF

j_gene: TRBJ2-1
v_gene: TRBV4-1
CDR3aa: CASSQENSGSSYNEQFF

j_gene: TRBJ2-7
v_gene: TRBV24-1
CDR3aa: CATSEGGSRDRDYEQYF

j_gene: TRBJ1-5
v_gene: TRBV7-2
CDR3aa: CASSLQVSNQPQHF

j_gene: TRBJ1-5
v_gene: TRBV18
CDR3aa: CASSPTGHSNQPQHF

j_gene: TRBJ2-3
v_gene: TRBV9
CDR3aa: CASSVTAGGGTDTQYF

j_gene: TRBJ1-1
v_gene: TRBV12-3/TRBV12-4
CDR3aa: CASSQRVGEAFF

j_gene: TRBJ2-2
v_gene: TRBV6-2/TRBV6-3
CDR3aa: CASSRGSPNTGELFF

j_gene: TRBJ2-2
v_gene: TRBV15
CDR3aa: CATSRRTGDTGELFF

j_gene: TRBJ2-7
v_gene: TRBV12-3/TRBV12-4
CDR3aa: CASRRGQSVHYEQYF

j_gene: TRBJ2-5
v_gene: TRBV5-1
CDR3aa: CASTGRGGETQYF

j_gene: TRBJ1-5
v_gene: TRBV20-1
CDR3aa: CSARDRTGIGNQPQHF

j_gene: TRBJ2-5
v_gene: TRBV11-2
CDR3aa: CATRQVQETQYF

j_gene: TRBJ1-1
v_gene: TRBV5-1
CDR3aa: CASSPNRVGPGTEAFF

j_gene: TRBJ2-5
v_gene: TRBV5-1
CDR3aa: CASSLAPSGGARETQYF

j_gene: TRBJ2-6
v_gene: TRBV20-1
CDR3aa: CSASRGRSGANVLTF

j_gene: TRBJ2-3
v_gene: TRBV5-1
CDR3aa: CASSLAKTGDTQYF

j_gene: TRBJ2-3
v_gene: TRBV3-1
CDR3aa: CASSPSGADTQYF

j_gene: TRBJ2-1
v_gene: TRBV27
CDR3aa: CASSLLGSNNEQFF

j_gene: TRBJ1-1
v_gene: TRBV20-1
CDR3aa: CSARDLGWMNTQAFF

j_gene: TRBJ2-1
v_gene: TRBV28
CDR3aa: CASSPGGRYNEQFF

j_gene: TRBJ1-4
v_gene: TRBV25-1
CDR3aa: CASARGPEEKLFF

j_gene: TRBJ1-1
v_gene: TRBV20-1
CDR3aa: CSAIPMTGAFSEAFF

j_gene: TRBJ2-5
v_gene: TRBV13
CDR3aa: CASSFHASGGLAYF

j_gene: TRBJ2-7
v_gene: TRBV7-6
CDR3aa: CASSFGSARRDEQYF

j_gene: TRBJ2-3
v_gene: TRBV6-2/TRBV6-3
CDR3aa: CASSPGTGRSDTQYF

j_gene: TRBJ2-7
v_gene: TRBV7-9
CDR3aa: CASSLAPLAEQYF

j_gene: TRBJ1-1
v_gene: TRBV12-3/TRBV12-4
CDR3aa: CASSRSGGNTEAFF

j_gene: TRBJ2-5
v_gene: TRBV7-9
CDR3aa: CASSLDSYETQYF

j_gene: TRBJ2-3
v_gene: TRBV20-1
CDR3aa: CSARESTDTQYF

j_gene: TRBJ1-2
v_gene: TRBV7-3
CDR3aa: CASSLYGNYGYTF

j_gene: TRBJ2-3
v_gene: TRBV5-1
CDR3aa: CASSFQPSGPRTDTQYF

j_gene: TRBJ2-1
v_gene: TRBV7-3
CDR3aa: CASSNRTGLAYNEQFF

j_gene: TRBJ2-1
v_gene: TRBV20-1
CDR3aa: CSARVAGAVNEQFF

j_gene: TRBJ1-6
v_gene: TRBV5-1
CDR3aa: CASSPGQGTYNSPLHF

j_gene: TRBJ2-3
v_gene: TRBV20-1
CDR3aa: CSASVPSYTDTQYF